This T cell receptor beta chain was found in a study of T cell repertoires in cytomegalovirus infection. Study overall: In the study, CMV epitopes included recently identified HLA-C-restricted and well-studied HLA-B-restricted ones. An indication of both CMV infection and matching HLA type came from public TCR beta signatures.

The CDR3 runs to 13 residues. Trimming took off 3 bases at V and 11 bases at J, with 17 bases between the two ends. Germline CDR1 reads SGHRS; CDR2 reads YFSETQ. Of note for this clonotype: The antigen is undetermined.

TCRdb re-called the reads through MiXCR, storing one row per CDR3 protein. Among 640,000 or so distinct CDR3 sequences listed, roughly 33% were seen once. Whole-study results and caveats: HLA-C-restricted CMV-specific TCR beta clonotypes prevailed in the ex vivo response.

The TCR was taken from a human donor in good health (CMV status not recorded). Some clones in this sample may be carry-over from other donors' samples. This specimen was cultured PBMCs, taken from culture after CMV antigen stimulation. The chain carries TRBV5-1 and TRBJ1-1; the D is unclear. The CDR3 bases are TGCGCCAGCAGCTCCGGGTGGTCATCGGCGGCTTTCTTT. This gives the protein CASSSGWSSAAFF.